The 30 T cell receptor beta chains given below trace back to one sample, sequenced in a study of blood T cell repertoires in COVID-19. Using immunoSEQ multiplex PCR, the repertoire was profiled, and TCRdb retains in-frame clones only, with some absent. The sample holds about 380,000 clones, 85% seen once. Input material: peripheral blood. These TCRs come from a woman between 18 and 29 years old with acute or convalescent COVID-19.

This rearrangement joins TRBV23-1 to TRBJ1-5, with TRBD1 as a possible D gene (5 bases). TRBV23-1 is placed among ORFs of uncertain function. The CDR3 spans 14 residues. Trimming took off 3 bases at V and 0 bases at J, with 6 bases between the two ends. CDR3 DNA sequence: TGCGCCAGCAGTCACAGGGATAGCAATCAGCCCCAGCATTTT. Translated, it gives CASSHRDSNQPQHF.

This clone occurred once. The V call is TRBV5-6, the J call TRBJ1-1; no reliable D call. Germline V lookup: CDR1 SGHDT, CDR2 YYEEEE. The CDR3 spans 13 residues. The V gene lost 4 bases and the J gene lost 3 bases, with 10 bases spanning the gap. Here the CDR3 reads CASSLGWDTEAFF. CDR3 in DNA: TGTGCCAGCAGCCTCGGGTGGGACACTGAAGCTTTCTTT.

The rearrangement uses TRBV11-2 and TRBJ2-7; the D gene is possibly TRBD1 (5 bases). V lost 4 bases to trimming and J lost 6 bases, with 16 bases between them. This CDR3 comprises 14 residues. The germline V gene has CDR1 SGHAT and CDR2 FQNNGV. CDR3 in amino acids: CASSSPRGLGEQYF. As DNA, the CDR3 is TGTGCCAGCAGCTCACCAAGGGGTTTGGGCGAGCAGTACTTC. The whole variable domain, remainder taken from reference TRBV11-2 and TRBJ2-7, is EAGVAQSPRYKIIEKRQSVAFWCNPISGHATLYWYQQILGQGPKLLIQFQNNGVVDDSQLPKDRFSAERLKGVDSTLKIQPAKLEDSAVYLCASSSPRGLGEQYFGPGTRLTVT.

This rearrangement joins TRBV7-9 to TRBJ1-6; D is unclear. Germline CDR1 reads SEHNR; CDR2 reads FQNEAQ (reference sequence). This CDR3 has 11 residues. The V gene lost 10 bases and the J gene lost 17 bases, with 18 bases spanning the gap. CDR3 nucleotide sequence: TGTGCCACCGACGACAACACGGGGTTCCACTTT. Translated, it gives CATDDNTGFHF.

This clone was detected only once. J is TRBJ2-5 and V is TRBV4-1, with D perhaps matching TRBD1 (6 bases). Trimming shortened V by 4 bases and J by 1 base, and 10 bases separated the two germline ends. The CDR3 length is 14 residues. CDR1 is MGHRA, CDR2 YSYEKL, per germline. The CDR3 DNA sequence: TGCGCCAGCAGCCTAAGGACAGTCCAAGAGACCCAGTACTTC. Encoded protein: CASSLRTVQETQYF.

The chain combines TRBV7-9 with TRBJ2-5; 9 bases line up with TRBD2. The CDR3 sequence is 14 residues long. The germline V gene encodes CDR1 SEHNR and CDR2 FQNEAQ (reference sequence). The J segment lost 2 bases and the V segment lost 10 bases, leaving 8 bases of the junction unmatched. DNA of the CDR3: TGTGCCACTCCCCCTACTAGCGGGCAAGAGACCCAGTACTTC. Protein: CATPPTSGQETQYF.

The rearrangement links TRBV5-6 to TRBJ1-1, with 7 bases lining up with TRBD1. The ends lost 4 bases at V and 1 base at J; junction bases unmatched: 13. Germline lookup yields CDR1 SGHDT and CDR2 YYEEEE. The CDR3 is 17 amino acids. The CDR3 nucleotides read TGTGCCAGCAGCCGTCTAGAGGGGGCAATGGGGAACACTGAAGCTTTCTTT. Protein product: CASSRLEGAMGNTEAFF.

The V and J genes are TRBV10-3 and TRBJ1-1, with D perhaps matching TRBD1 (6 bases). Trimming removed 3 bases at V and 0 bases at J, with 14 bases between. The CDR3 covers 16 residues. Germline loops: CDR1 ENHRY, CDR2 SYGVKD. The CDR3 DNA sequence: TGTGCCATCAGTGACCTAGGGGGGGTAATGAACACTGAAGCTTTCTTT. Residues: CAISDLGGVMNTEAFF.

The rearrangement joins TRBV6-2 or TRBV6-3 to TRBJ1-2; possibly TRBD1 for D (6 bases). Germline CDR1 is MNHEY and CDR2 is SVGEGT. Trimming removed 2 bases at V and 3 bases at J, with 16 bases between. CDR3 length: 16 residues. CDR3 sequence reads: CASSYRDTNSDYGYTF. CDR3 DNA: TGTGCCAGCAGTTACAGGGACACGAATTCAGACTATGGCTACACCTTC.

CDR3 DNA sequence: TGTGCCATCAGTGAGGGGGCTAGCGGGAGGGAGACCACAGATACGCAGTATTTT. It codes for CAISEGASGRETTDTQYF. V usage is TRBV10-3 and J usage is TRBJ2-3; 12 bases are shared with TRBD2. V dropped 2 bases and J dropped 2; count of bases not matched to a gene: 8. The CDR3 totals 18 residues. Germline CDR1 is ENHRY and CDR2 is SYGVKD.

The genes are TRBV4-1 and TRBJ2-2, with a tentative D call TRBD2 (6 bases). CDR3 size: 16 residues. The V end was cut by 0 bases, the J end by 7 bases, with 15 bases between. In germline, CDR1 is MGHRA, CDR2 YSYEKL. The CDR3 spells CASSQEGPGGGGELFF. CDR3 bases: TGCGCCAGCAGCCAAGAAGGGCCCGGGGGTGGCGGGGAGCTGTTTTTT.

This clone has just one count. This rearrangement joins TRBV5-1 to TRBJ2-6, with D possibly matching TRBD1 (6 bases). The CDR3 covers 19 residues. Trimming pared 4 bases from V and 0 bases from J, leaving 20 bases between. CDR1 and CDR2 from the germline V gene are SGHRS and YFSETQ. CDR3 region: CASSHREHGAFSGANVLTF. The CDR3 DNA sequence: TGCGCCAGCAGCCACAGGGAGCACGGAGCTTTCTCTGGGGCCAACGTCCTGACTTTC. Together with reference TRBV5-1 and TRBJ2-6, the CDR3 gives the full variable domain: KAGVTQTPRYLIKTRGQQVTLSCSPISGHRSVSWYQQTPGQGLQFLFEYFSETQRNKGNFPGRFSGRQFSNSRSEMNVSTLELGDSALYLCASSHREHGAFSGANVLTFGAGSRLTVL.

This clone is a singleton in its sample. The rearrangement uses TRBV12-3 or TRBV12-4 and TRBJ2-3; no definite D call. The CDR3 has 11 amino acids. V lost 7 bases and J lost 6, with 8 bases in between. The CDR3 DNA is TGTGCCAGCACCTCCGGGGATACGCAGTATTTT. It is translated as CASTSGDTQYF.

The chain combines TRBV19 with TRBJ2-1; D is perhaps TRBD1 (8 bases). The ends were cut back, 8 bases at V and 7 bases at J, with 15 bases in the middle. This CDR3 has 13 residues. Germline CDR1 LNHDA, CDR2 SQIVND (reference sequence). CDR3 bases: TGTGCCAGTGGATACAGGGGGGGGAATGAGCAGTTCTTC. As protein: CASGYRGGNEQFF. The whole variable domain, remainder taken from reference TRBV19 and TRBJ2-1, is DGGITQSPKYLFRKEGQNVTLSCEQNLNHDAMYWYRQDPGQGLRLIYYSQIVNDFQKGDIAEGYSVSREKKESFPLTVTSAQKNPTAFYLCASGYRGGNEQFFGPGTRLTVL.

The chain links TRBV24-1 to TRBJ1-2, with TRBD1 identical over 11 bases. Germline V gene lookup returns CDR1 KGHDR and CDR2 SFDVKD. The CDR3 totals 15 residues. The ends lost 3 bases at V and 7 bases at J; junction bases unmatched: 6. The CDR3 sequence is CATSDKGQGAGGYTF. The CDR3 DNA reads as TGTGCCACCAGTGATAAAGGACAGGGGGCTGGTGGCTACACCTTC.

The table lists this clone with a count of one. The chain has TRBV28 and TRBJ2-5; 10 positions agree with TRBD2. CDR1 is MDHEN, CDR2 SYDVKM, per germline. Trimming removed 6 bases from V and 5 bases from J; junction bases left unmatched: 15. CDR3 size: 17 residues. The CDR3 sequence is CASSLRPSGSFTETQYF. In DNA form, the CDR3 reads TGTGCCAGCAGCCTACGGCCTAGCGGGAGCTTTACCGAGACCCAGTACTTC.

V usage is TRBV6-1 and J usage is TRBJ1-3, with a weak D call TRBD1 (5 bases). The CDR3 spans 14 residues. With 7 bases removed from V and 3 bases from J, the gap between germline ends came to 13 bases. Germline values: CDR1 MNHNS, CDR2 SASEGT. The CDR3 loop reads CASKMGGDGNTIYF. Here the CDR3 DNA reads TGTGCCAGCAAGATGGGGGGTGATGGAAACACCATATATTTT.

The V and J genes are TRBV4-1 and TRBJ1-5, with 7 bases fitting TRBD1. Germline V gene data show CDR1 as MGHRA and CDR2 as YSYEKL. The CDR3 runs 18 residues. The V segment lost 3 bases and the J segment 5 bases; nucleotides outside the gene matches: 16. This CDR3 is CASSHPAGGQRGDQPQHF. CDR3 sequence (DNA): TGCGCCAGCAGCCACCCCGCCGGGGGACAGAGGGGGGATCAGCCCCAGCATTTT.

The J gene is TRBJ1-2, the V gene TRBV30; TRBD1 might be the D (5 bases). The V gene lost 1 base and the J gene lost 2 bases, with 17 bases spanning the gap. Looked up from germline, CDR1 is GTSNPN and CDR2 is SVGIG (reference sequence). This CDR3 has 16 amino acids. CDR3 sequence: CAWSDGQGIGNYGYTF. The CDR3 bases are TGTGCCTGGAGTGACGGGCAGGGCATCGGAAACTATGGCTACACCTTC.

The chain links TRBV5-5 to TRBJ2-3; 8 nucleotides align to TRBD1. The CDR3 sequence is 15 residues long. The germline gives CDR1 SGHKS, CDR2 YYEKEE (reference sequence). Germline trimming cut 1 base from V and 3 bases from J; bases unmatched to any gene: 4. CDR3 residues: CASSLTRGRTDTQYF. For the CDR3, the DNA is TGTGCCAGCAGCTTGACCAGGGGGCGGACAGATACGCAGTATTTT.

The chain has TRBV5-1 and TRBJ2-1; TRBD2 matches at 12 bases. V trimming: 4 bases; J trimming: 10 bases; junction bases outside the gene matches: 9. This CDR3 region has 15 residues. Germline loops: CDR1 SGHRS, CDR2 YFSETQ. The CDR3 DNA reads as TGCGCCAGCAGCCAACTAGCGGGGGGCCCGTACGAGCAGTTCTTC. Its translation: CASSQLAGGPYEQFF.

V and J are TRBV6-2 or TRBV6-3 and TRBJ2-1, with TRBD2 matching over 10 bases. V trimming: 5 bases; J trimming: 3 bases; junction bases outside the gene matches: 7. The CDR3 is 16 amino acids. Germline lookup yields CDR1 MNHEY and CDR2 SVGEGT. The CDR3 region has the DNA TGTGCCAGCAGTAAAATCAGCGGGGGGGACTACAATGAGCAGTTCTTC. Protein product: CASSKISGGDYNEQFF.

This rearrangement joins TRBV9 to TRBJ1-2; tentatively, D is TRBD1 (5 bases). Trimming removed 6 bases from V and 5 bases from J, with 14 bases in between. The CDR3 extends over 13 amino acids. Germline-derived CDR1 and CDR2 are SGDLS and YYNGEE. The CDR3 DNA reads TGTGCCAGCAACCGAGGGGCGGGGTATGGCTACACCTTC. Protein sequence: CASNRGAGYGYTF.

This rearrangement joins TRBV5-4 to TRBJ1-1; 8 bases match TRBD1. Germline CDR1 and CDR2: SGHNT and YYREEE (reference sequence). J gave up 1 base and V 3 bases, and 8 bases lay outside the gene matches. The CDR3 is 16 amino acids. CDR3 bases: TGTGCCAGCAGCTCCCCGACAGGGGCTCAGAACACTGAAGCTTTCTTT. Amino acids: CASSSPTGAQNTEAFF.

In nucleotides, the CDR3 is TGTGCCAGCAGCTCTTTTTACAATGAGCAGTTCTTC. Translated, it gives CASSSFYNEQFF. V usage is TRBV6-5 and J usage is TRBJ2-1, with D unclear. CDR3 length: 12 residues. CDR1 is MNHEY, CDR2 SVGAGI, per germline. Trimming took 6 bases from V and 4 from J, leaving 7 bases between them.

The rearrangement links TRBV28 to TRBJ2-5, with 7 nucleotides matching TRBD1. Germline CDR1 MDHEN, CDR2 SYDVKM. V lost 6 bases and J lost 4; bases outside the gene matches: 5. The CDR3 contains 13 residues. DNA for the CDR3: TGTGCCAGCAGACGACAGGGCGGAGAGACCCAGTACTTC. This translates into CASRRQGGETQYF.

The rearrangement links TRBV5-1 to TRBJ1-1; D gene uncertain. Germline loops: CDR1 SGHRS, CDR2 YFSETQ. The length of the CDR3 is 14 residues. The V end was cut by 6 bases, the J end by 0 bases, with 12 bases between. The chain's CDR3 is CASTSAGLNTEAFF. The CDR3 region has the DNA TGCGCCAGCACCAGTGCGGGCCTGAACACTGAAGCTTTCTTT. Together with reference TRBV5-1 and TRBJ1-1, the CDR3 gives the full variable domain: KAGVTQTPRYLIKTRGQQVTLSCSPISGHRSVSWYQQTPGQGLQFLFEYFSETQRNKGNFPGRFSGRQFSNSRSEMNVSTLELGDSALYLCASTSAGLNTEAFFGQGTRLTVV.

The J gene is TRBJ2-3, the V gene TRBV30; D perhaps matches TRBD2 (7 bases). This CDR3 contains 15 residues. V was trimmed by 0 bases and J by 0 bases, leaving 10 bases between them. CDR1 GTSNPN and CDR2 SVGIG come from the germline V gene (reference sequence). This chain's CDR3 is CAWSVGGASTDTQYF. The CDR3 bases are TGTGCCTGGAGTGTTGGGGGGGCTAGCACAGATACGCAGTATTTT.

The V and J genes are TRBV9 and TRBJ1-1, with 7 bases identical to TRBD1. The CDR3 sequence is 15 residues long. The trim removed 4 bases at V and 1 base at J, leaving 7 bases unmatched. Germline values: CDR1 SGDLS, CDR2 YYNGEE. DNA for the CDR3: TGTGCCAGCAGCCGGGACAGAGTTGGGAACACTGAAGCTTTCTTT. Its translation is CASSRDRVGNTEAFF.

This chain joins TRBV19 and TRBJ1-2; no definite D call. CDR1 and CDR2 (germline): LNHDA, SQIVND (reference sequence). The CDR3 contains 12 residues. V was clipped by 9 bases and J by 4 bases, with 12 bases between them. The CDR3 region has the DNA TGTGCCAGCAACGCGGGGAGCTATGGCTACACCTTC. Protein sequence: CASNAGSYGYTF.